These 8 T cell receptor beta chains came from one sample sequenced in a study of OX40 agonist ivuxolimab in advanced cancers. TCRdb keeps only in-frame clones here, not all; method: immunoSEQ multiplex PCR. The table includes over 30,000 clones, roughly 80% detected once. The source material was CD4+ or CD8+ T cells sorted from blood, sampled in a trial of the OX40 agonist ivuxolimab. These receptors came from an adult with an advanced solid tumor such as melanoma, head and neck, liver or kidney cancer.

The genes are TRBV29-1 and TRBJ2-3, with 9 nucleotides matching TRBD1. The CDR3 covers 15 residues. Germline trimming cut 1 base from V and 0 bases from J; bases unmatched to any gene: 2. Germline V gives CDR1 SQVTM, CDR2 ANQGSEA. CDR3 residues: CSVEGTGESTDTQYF. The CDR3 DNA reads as TGCAGCGTTGAAGGGACAGGGGAAAGCACAGATACGCAGTATTTT.

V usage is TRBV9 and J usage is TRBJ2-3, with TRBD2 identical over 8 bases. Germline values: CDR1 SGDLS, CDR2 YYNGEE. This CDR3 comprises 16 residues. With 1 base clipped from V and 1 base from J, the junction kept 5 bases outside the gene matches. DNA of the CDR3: TGTGCCAGCAGCGTAATGATCGGGGGGGGCACAGATACGCAGTATTTT. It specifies CASSVMIGGGTDTQYF.

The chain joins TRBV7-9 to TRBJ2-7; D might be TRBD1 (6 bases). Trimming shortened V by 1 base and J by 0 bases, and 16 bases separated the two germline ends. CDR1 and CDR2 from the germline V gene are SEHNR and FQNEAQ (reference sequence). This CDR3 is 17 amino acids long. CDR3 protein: CASSLEHLRDTSYEQYF. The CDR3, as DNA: TGTGCCAGCAGCTTAGAACATCTAAGGGACACCTCCTACGAGCAGTACTTC.

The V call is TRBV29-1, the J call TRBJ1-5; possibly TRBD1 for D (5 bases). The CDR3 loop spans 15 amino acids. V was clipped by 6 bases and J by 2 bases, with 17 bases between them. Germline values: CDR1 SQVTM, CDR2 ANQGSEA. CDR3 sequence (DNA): TGCAGCGTCGTTCAAAGAAGGGGTGGCAATCAGCCCCAGCATTTT. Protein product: CSVVQRRGGNQPQHF. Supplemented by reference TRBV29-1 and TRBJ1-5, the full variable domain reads SAVISQKPSRDICQRGTSLTIQCQVDSQVTMMFWYRQQPGQSLTLIATANQGSEATYESGFVIDKFPISRPNLTFSTLTVSNMSPEDSSIYLCSVVQRRGGNQPQHFGDGTRLSIL.

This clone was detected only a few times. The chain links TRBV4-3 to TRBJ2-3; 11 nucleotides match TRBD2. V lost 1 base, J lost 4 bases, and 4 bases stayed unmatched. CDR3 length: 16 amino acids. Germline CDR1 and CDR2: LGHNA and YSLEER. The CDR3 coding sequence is TGCGCCAGCAGCCAAGCGCTAGCGGGGGGCGCAGATACGCAGTATTTT. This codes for CASSQALAGGADTQYF.

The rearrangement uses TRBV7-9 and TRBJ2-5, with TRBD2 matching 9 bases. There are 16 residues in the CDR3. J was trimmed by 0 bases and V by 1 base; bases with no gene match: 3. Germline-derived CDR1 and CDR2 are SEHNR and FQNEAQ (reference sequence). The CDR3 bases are TGTGCCAGCAGCTTAGATAGCGGGGGATACCAAGAGACCCAGTACTTC. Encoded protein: CASSLDSGGYQETQYF.

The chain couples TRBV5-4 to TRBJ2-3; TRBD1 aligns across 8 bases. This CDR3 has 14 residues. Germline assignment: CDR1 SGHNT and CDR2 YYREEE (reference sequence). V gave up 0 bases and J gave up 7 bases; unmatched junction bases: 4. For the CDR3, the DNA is TGTGCCAGCAGCTTGGGGACAGGGTCGAATACGCAGTATTTT. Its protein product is CASSLGTGSNTQYF.

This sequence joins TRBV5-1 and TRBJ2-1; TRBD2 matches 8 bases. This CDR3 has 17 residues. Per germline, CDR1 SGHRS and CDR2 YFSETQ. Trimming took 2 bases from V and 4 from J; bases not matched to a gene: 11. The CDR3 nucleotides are TGCGCCAGCAGCTTAGCGGGAGCTACATATCGGTACAATGAGCAGTTCTTC. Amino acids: CASSLAGATYRYNEQFF.